Following are 3 T cell receptor beta chains from one sample sequenced in a study of monozygotic twins with inflammatory bowel disease. TCRdb reprocessed the 5' RACE reads, with one entry per CDR3 protein and no DNA. The sample totals 440,000 or so distinct CDR3 sequences. The material sequenced was blood. Every receptor here comes from a human donor with ulcerative colitis or Crohn's disease, or a healthy co-twin of an affected twin (not recorded which).

The V call is TRBV5-6, the J call TRBJ2-5; the TCRdb call, TRBD1, lacks DNA for checking. Germline values: CDR1 SGHDT, CDR2 YYEEEE. The CDR3 contains 18 residues. CDR3 sequence reads: CASSSLATRTGGAETQYF.

The genes are TRBV5-5 and TRBJ2-1; the TCRdb D gene call, TRBD2, has no DNA to confirm it. CDR1 and CDR2 from the germline V gene are SGHKS and YYEKEE (reference sequence). The CDR3 has 16 residues. The CDR3 spells CASSSLAGGTYNEQFF. Combining the CDR3 with reference TRBV5-5 and TRBJ2-1 gives the whole variable domain DAGVTQSPTHLIKTRGQQVTLRCSPISGHKSVSWYQQVLGQGPQFIFQYYEKEERGRGNFPDRFSARQFPNYSSELNVNALLLGDSALYLCASSSLAGGTYNEQFFGPGTRLTVL.

This sequence joins TRBV12-3 or TRBV12-4 and TRBJ2-5; absent DNA, TCRdb's TRBD2 call cannot be checked. The CDR3 length is 14 residues. The CDR3 protein is CASSSRFGGETQYF.